These 8 T cell receptor beta chains came from one sample sequenced in a study of blood T cell repertoires in COVID-19. The method was immunoSEQ multiplex PCR; TCRdb's version includes in-frame clones alone and lacks a portion of them. Among fewer than 400,000 clones listed, 87% were seen once. Specimen: PBMCs or T cells enriched from blood (not recorded which). These receptors originate from a woman in her forties or fifties who had recovered from COVID-19.

This clone was seen a handful of times. The chain is built from TRBV30 and TRBJ2-2, with 12 bases matching TRBD2. CDR3 length equals 15 residues. V was clipped by 0 bases and J by 9 bases; unmatched bases: 5. Germline CDR1 GTSNPN, CDR2 SVGIG (reference sequence). This chain's CDR3 is CAWSVLAGGHRELFF. CDR3 coding DNA: TGTGCCTGGAGTGTTCTAGCGGGGGGGCATAGGGAGCTGTTTTTT.

The CDR3 DNA follows: TGTGCCAGCAGCTTTATCGGGGGGGCGGCAGATACGCAGTATTTT. It encodes CASSFIGGAADTQYF. This chain links TRBV7-6 with TRBJ2-3; 8 positions match TRBD2. After removal of 3 bases from V and 4 bases from J, the junction contained 6 bases not matched to a gene. The CDR3 runs to 15 residues. The V gene's germline CDR1 is SGHVS and CDR2 FNYEAQ. The entire variable domain, with the rest obtained from reference TRBV7-6 and TRBJ2-3, is as follows: GAGVSQSPRYKVTKRGQDVALRCDPISGHVSLYWYRQALGQGPEFLTYFNYEAQQDKSGLPNDRFSAERPEGSISTLTIQRTEQRDSAMYRCASSFIGGAADTQYFGPGTRLTVL.

This rearrangement joins TRBV10-1 to TRBJ2-7, with TRBD2 identical over 7 bases. The J segment lost 4 bases and the V segment lost 5 bases, leaving 14 bases of the junction unmatched. The CDR3 runs 16 residues. Germline V gives CDR1 WNHNN, CDR2 SYGVQD (reference sequence). The CDR3 here is CASSTSQERTRYEQYF. Here the CDR3 DNA reads TGCGCCAGCAGTACCTCACAGGAGAGGACTAGGTACGAGCAGTACTTC.

The V and J genes are TRBV11-1 and TRBJ2-7; 12 bases fit TRBD2. Germline CDR1 and CDR2: SGHAT and FQDESV (reference sequence). J gave up 4 bases and V 1 base, and 2 bases lay outside the gene matches. The CDR3 spans 15 residues. CDR3 amino acids: CASSLELAGGYEQYF. Here the CDR3 DNA reads TGTGCCAGCAGCTTAGAACTAGCGGGGGGATACGAGCAGTACTTC.

The chain has TRBV24-1 and TRBJ1-2; no clear D. In germline, CDR1 is KGHDR, CDR2 SFDVKD. There are 13 residues in the CDR3. Trimming left V 7 bases short and J 8 bases short, with 16 bases between. CDR3 residues: CATSPRGGRGYTF. DNA for the CDR3: TGTGCCACCAGCCCCCGGGGAGGGCGCGGCTACACCTTC.

V usage is TRBV4-1 and J usage is TRBJ1-2; tentative D call: TRBD1 (6 bases). CDR3 length equals 19 residues. Trimming stripped 6 bases from V and 5 bases from J, with 31 bases between. Germline CDR1 reads MGHRA; CDR2 reads YSYEKL. CDR3 sequence reads: CASSTAGGGKPPVGYGYTF. As DNA, the CDR3 is TGCGCCAGCAGTACAGCGGGGGGGGGCAAGCCTCCAGTGGGATATGGCTACACCTTC.

This clone was recorded only once. The chain uses TRBV7-2 and TRBJ2-3, with TRBD2 identical over 10 bases. Germline trimming cut 5 bases from V and 3 bases from J; bases unmatched to any gene: 8. The CDR3 covers 16 residues. Looked up from germline, CDR1 is SGHTA and CDR2 is FQGNSA. The CDR3 reads CASSPTGTSVTDTQYF. Written as DNA, the CDR3 is TGTGCCAGCAGCCCGACCGGGACTAGCGTAACAGATACGCAGTATTTT.

This chain links TRBV6-1 with TRBJ2-3; possible D gene TRBD2, 5 bases. V lost 3 bases to trimming and J lost 7 bases, with 20 bases between them. The CDR3 has 16 amino acids. Germline CDR1 MNHNS, CDR2 SASEGT. CDR3 in amino acids: CASSDEWAGLVYTQYF. CDR3 nucleotide sequence: TGTGCCAGCAGTGATGAGTGGGCGGGCTTGGTGTATACGCAGTATTTT.